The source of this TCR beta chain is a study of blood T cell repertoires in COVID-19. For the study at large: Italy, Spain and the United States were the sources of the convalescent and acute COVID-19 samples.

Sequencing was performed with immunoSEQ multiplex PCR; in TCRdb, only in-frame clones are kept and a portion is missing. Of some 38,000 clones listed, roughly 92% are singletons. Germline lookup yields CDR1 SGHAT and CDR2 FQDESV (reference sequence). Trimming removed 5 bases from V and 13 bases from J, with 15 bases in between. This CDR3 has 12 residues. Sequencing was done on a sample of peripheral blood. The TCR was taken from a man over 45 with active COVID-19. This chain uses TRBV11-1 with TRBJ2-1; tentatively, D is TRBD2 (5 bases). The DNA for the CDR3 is TGTGCCAGCAGCAAGGAGGTGGGATCTCAGTTCTTC. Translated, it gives CASSKEVGSQFF.